The clone carrying this TCR beta chain was seen a handful of times. Antigen specificity is unknown. The primer mix had 60 Vbeta and 13 Jbeta primers. The method was immunoSEQ multiplex PCR; TCRdb's version includes in-frame clones alone and lacks a portion of them. The sample has some 150,000 clones, roughly 79% seen once. The sample comes from a study of cytomegalovirus exposure and HLA in healthy donors. Overall study findings and caveats: In a later analysis, TCR beta V- and J-gene trimming showed a link to a missense DCLRE1C variant. Data from an earlier analysis indicated that most TCR beta V segments were productive either about 87% or about 30% of the time.

The CDR3 contains 14 residues. The V and J ends lost 6 bases and 5 bases, in that order; junction bases with no gene match: 7. Germline CDR1 is MNHEY and CDR2 is SVGAGI. The J gene is TRBJ2-5, the V gene TRBV6-5; 9 bases are shared with TRBD2. The sequenced sample was PBMCs. The clonotype originates from a woman aged 40 to 49 in good health and CMV-seropositive. CDR3 amino acids: CASSRLAGGETQYF. As DNA, the CDR3 is TGTGCCAGCAGCCGCCTGGCGGGGGGGGAGACCCAGTACTTC.